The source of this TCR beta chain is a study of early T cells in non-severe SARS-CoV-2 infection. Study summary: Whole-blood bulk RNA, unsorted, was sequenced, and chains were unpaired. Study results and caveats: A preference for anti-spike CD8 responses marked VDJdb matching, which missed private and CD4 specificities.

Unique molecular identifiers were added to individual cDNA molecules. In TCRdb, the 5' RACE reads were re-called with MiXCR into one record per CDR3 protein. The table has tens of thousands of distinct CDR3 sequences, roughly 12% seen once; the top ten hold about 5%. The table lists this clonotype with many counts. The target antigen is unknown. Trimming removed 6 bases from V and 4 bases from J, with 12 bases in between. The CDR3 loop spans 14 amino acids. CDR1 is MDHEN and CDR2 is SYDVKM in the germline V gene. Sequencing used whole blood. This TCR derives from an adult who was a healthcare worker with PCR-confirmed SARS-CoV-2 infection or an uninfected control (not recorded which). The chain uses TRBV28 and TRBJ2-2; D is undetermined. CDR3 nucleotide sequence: TGTGCCAGCAGCCCACCGCTGGGCACCGGGGAGCTGTTTTTT. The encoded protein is CASSPPLGTGELFF.